This T cell receptor (beta chain) was observed in a study of identical twins. The CDR3 length is 13 residues. V was pared by 1 base and J by 5 bases, with 3 bases between. This clonotype was recorded at least ten times. The antigen is unknown. Each cDNA held unique molecular identifiers, and template switching gave it a universal primer site. TCRdb reanalysed the 5' RACE reads using MiXCR and keeps one entry per CDR3 protein. Of roughly 630,000 distinct CDR3 sequences in the sample, around 7.4% were seen once. Study-wide results and caveats: Out-of-frame alpha sequences that twins shared showed excess low generation probability. In monozygotic twins, models underestimated the sharing of out-of-frame TCR alpha.

These same records also appear under a second study, on yellow fever vaccine responses in identical twins.

This sequence originates from a woman between 18 and 30 years old in good health. Material for sequencing was PBMCs. The chain carries TRBV12-3 or TRBV12-4 and TRBJ1-6; D not certain. As DNA, the CDR3 is TGTGCCAGCAGTTTAGGGGATAATTCACCCCTCCACTTT. Protein: CASSLGDNSPLHF.